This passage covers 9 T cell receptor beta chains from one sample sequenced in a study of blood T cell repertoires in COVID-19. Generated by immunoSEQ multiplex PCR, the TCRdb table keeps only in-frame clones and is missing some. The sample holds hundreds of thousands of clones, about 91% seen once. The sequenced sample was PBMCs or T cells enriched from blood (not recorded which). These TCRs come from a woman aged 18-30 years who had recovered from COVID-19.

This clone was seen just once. Here the CDR3 reads CASRAGQTGSGYTF. The CDR3 coding sequence is TGCGCCAGCAGGGCCGGCCAGACGGGGAGTGGCTACACCTTC. The V and J genes are TRBV10-2 and TRBJ1-2; D is undetermined. This CDR3 is built from 14 residues. Looked up from germline, CDR1 is WSHSY and CDR2 is SAAADI. Trimming removed 6 bases at V and 7 bases at J, with 18 bases between.

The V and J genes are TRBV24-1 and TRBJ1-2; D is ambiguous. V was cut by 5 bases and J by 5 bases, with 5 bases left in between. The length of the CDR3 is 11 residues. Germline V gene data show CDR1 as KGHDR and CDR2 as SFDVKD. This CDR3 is CATSGGYGYTF. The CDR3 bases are TGTGCCACCAGTGGAGGTTATGGCTACACCTTC.

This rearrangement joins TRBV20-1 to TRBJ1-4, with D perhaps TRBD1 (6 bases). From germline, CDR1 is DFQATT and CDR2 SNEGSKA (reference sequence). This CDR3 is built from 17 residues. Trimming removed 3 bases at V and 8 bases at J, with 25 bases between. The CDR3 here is CSASAPGHKRNYEKLFF. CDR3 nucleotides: TGCAGTGCTAGTGCCCCGGGACACAAACGAAATTACGAAAAACTGTTTTTT.

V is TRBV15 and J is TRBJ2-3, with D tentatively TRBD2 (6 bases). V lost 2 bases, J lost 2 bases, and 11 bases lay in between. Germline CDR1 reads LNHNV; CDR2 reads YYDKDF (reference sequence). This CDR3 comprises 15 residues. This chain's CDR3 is CATSRPRGSTDTQYF. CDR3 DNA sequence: TGTGCCACCAGCAGACCGCGGGGATCCACAGATACGCAGTATTTT. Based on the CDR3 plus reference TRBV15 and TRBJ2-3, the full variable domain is DAMVIQNPRYQVTQFGKPVTLSCSQTLNHNVMYWYQQKSSQAPKLLFHYYDKDFNNEADTPDNFQSRRPNTSFCFLDIRSPGLGDTAMYLCATSRPRGSTDTQYFGPGTRLTVL.

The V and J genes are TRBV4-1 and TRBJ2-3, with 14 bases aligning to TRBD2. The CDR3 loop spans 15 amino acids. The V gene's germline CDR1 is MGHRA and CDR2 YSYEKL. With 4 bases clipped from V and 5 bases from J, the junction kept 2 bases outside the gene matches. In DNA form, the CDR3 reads TGCGCCAGCAGCCCGGGGACTAGCGGGAGAGATACGCAGTATTTT. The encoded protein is CASSPGTSGRDTQYF.

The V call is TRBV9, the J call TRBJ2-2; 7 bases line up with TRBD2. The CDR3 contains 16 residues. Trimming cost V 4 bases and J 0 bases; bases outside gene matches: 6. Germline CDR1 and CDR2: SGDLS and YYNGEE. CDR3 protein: CASSRAGDPNTGELFF. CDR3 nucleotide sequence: TGTGCCAGCAGCCGGGCGGGGGACCCGAACACCGGGGAGCTGTTTTTT.

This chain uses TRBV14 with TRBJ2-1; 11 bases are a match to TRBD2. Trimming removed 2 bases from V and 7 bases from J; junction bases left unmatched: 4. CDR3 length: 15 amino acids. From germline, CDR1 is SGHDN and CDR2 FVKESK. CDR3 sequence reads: CASSQRTSGLNEQFF. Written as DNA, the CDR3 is TGTGCCAGCAGCCAAAGGACTAGCGGGCTAAATGAGCAGTTCTTC. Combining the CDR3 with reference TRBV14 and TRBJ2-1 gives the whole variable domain EAGVTQFPSHSVIEKGQTVTLRCDPISGHDNLYWYRRVMGKEIKFLLHFVKESKQDESGMPNNRFLAERTGGTYSTLKVQPAELEDSGVYFCASSQRTSGLNEQFFGPGTRLTVL.

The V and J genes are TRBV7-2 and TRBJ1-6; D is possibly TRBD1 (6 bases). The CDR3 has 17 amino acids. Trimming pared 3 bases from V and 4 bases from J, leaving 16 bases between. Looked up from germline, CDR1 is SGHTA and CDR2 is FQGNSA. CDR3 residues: CASSFSGAGTYNSPLHF. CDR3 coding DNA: TGTGCCAGCAGCTTCTCTGGGGCAGGGACATATAATTCACCCCTCCACTTT.

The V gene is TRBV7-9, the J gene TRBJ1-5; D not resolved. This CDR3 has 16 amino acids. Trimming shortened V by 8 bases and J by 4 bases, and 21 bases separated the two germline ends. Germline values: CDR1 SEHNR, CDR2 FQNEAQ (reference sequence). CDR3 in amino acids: CASAKELGGENQPQHF. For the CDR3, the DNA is TGTGCCAGCGCCAAAGAATTGGGAGGAGAAAATCAGCCCCAGCATTTT.